This is a list of T cell receptor beta chains from one sample in a study of regulatory T cells in long-lasting Graves disease. Via MiXCR, TCRdb re-called the multiplex PCR reads, giving one row per CDR3 protein. This sample has a few hundred thousand distinct CDR3 sequences; around 11% occur once, and the top ten carry approximately 20%. In addition, the sample was reused for a study of T cells in Graves' hyperthyroidism and ophthalmopathy.

This sample comprised peripheral blood mononuclear cells (PBMCs), obtained at new diagnosis, from a patient treated with antithyroid drugs. Receptors were obtained from a woman younger than 35 with Graves disease. CDR3s include the opening cysteine and the closing phenylalanine or tryptophan. A D gene is named only where the DNA matches it firmly. Where a row states a size, it is once, few, many or the class of an expanded clone; other rows omit it.

d_call	v_call	j_call	clone_size	cdr3_aa	cdr3_nt
.	TRBV24-1	TRBJ2-3	many	CATSEAADTQYF	TGTGCCACCAGTGAGGCGGCAGATACGCAGTATTTT
.	TRBV28	TRBJ1-2	many	CASGGSYTF	TGTGCCAGCGGTGGAAGCTACACCTTC
.	TRBV11-2	TRBJ1-2	few	CASSLVVRPTRSYGYTF	TGTGCCAGCAGCTTAGTGGTAAGGCCAACCCGCTCCTATGGCTACACCTTC
TRBD1	TRBV30	TRBJ2-3	many	CAWSRQGARDTQYF	TGTGCCTGGAGTCGGCAGGGGGCCAGAGATACGCAGTATTTT
.	TRBV20-1	TRBJ2-7	few	CSAEDGDQISYEQYF	TGCAGTGCCGAGGACGGGGATCAAATCTCCTACGAGCAGTACTTC
.	TRBV6-2/TRBV6-3	TRBJ2-1	many	CASSYETSSDEQFF	TGTGCCAGCAGTTACGAGACTAGTTCGGATGAGCAGTTCTTC
TRBD2	TRBV7-9	TRBJ2-3	many	CASSLLPSTSGSRTQYF	TGTGCCAGCAGCTTACTCCCCTCGACTAGCGGGAGTAGAACGCAGTATTTT
TRBD1	TRBV6-1	TRBJ2-7	.	CASSPRTGASYEQYF	TGTGCCAGCAGCCCCCGGACAGGGGCTTCCTACGAGCAGTACTTC
TRBD2	TRBV6-2/TRBV6-3	TRBJ2-1	many	CASSYSSGNDGEQFF	TGTGCCAGCAGTTACTCGAGCGGGAATGACGGTGAGCAGTTCTTC
TRBD2	TRBV12-3/TRBV12-4	TRBJ2-1	many	CASRRGGRGGNEQFF	TGTGCCAGCAGACGCGGCGGACGGGGGGGCAATGAGCAGTTCTTC
.	TRBV7-2	TRBJ1-1	many	CASTLSPNTEAFF	TGTGCCAGCACCTTAAGTCCGAACACTGAAGCTTTCTTT
TRBD1	TRBV12-3/TRBV12-4	TRBJ1-2	few	CASSLLPTGGNYGYTF	TGTGCCAGCAGTTTACTCCCGACAGGGGGTAACTATGGCTACACCTTC
.	TRBV29-1	TRBJ2-2	.	CSVGTNTGELFF	TGCAGCGTTGGGACGAACACCGGGGAGCTGTTTTTT
TRBD1	TRBV28	TRBJ1-2	many	CASSFGTGPNYGYTF	TGTGCCAGCAGTTTCGGGACAGGGCCTAACTATGGCTACACCTTC
.	TRBV12-3/TRBV12-4	TRBJ1-2	.	CASSLNRRYGYTF	TGTGCCAGCAGTTTGAACAGGCGGTATGGCTACACCTTC
.	TRBV27	TRBJ2-5	.	CASSLYGGVGQTQYF	TGTGCCAGCAGTTTATACGGGGGCGTCGGGCAGACCCAGTACTTC
.	TRBV5-1	TRBJ1-2	.	CASSQDREAADLGGGYTF	TGCGCCAGCAGCCAAGATAGGGAAGCGGCGGACCTGGGAGGAGGCTACACCTTC
TRBD1	TRBV20-1	TRBJ1-2	many	CSAIVRDRRGYTF	TGCAGTGCTATAGTCCGGGACAGGCGTGGCTACACCTTC
.	TRBV20-1	TRBJ2-3	many	CSALMGLYTDTQYF	TGCAGTGCCCTAATGGGGCTTTACACAGATACGCAGTATTTT
TRBD2	TRBV4-3	TRBJ2-2	.	CASSQGTSGVGELFF	TGCGCCAGCAGCCAAGGGACTAGCGGAGTCGGGGAGCTGTTTTTT
.	TRBV7-2	TRBJ1-5	few	CASSSRGGQPQHF	TGTGCCAGCAGCTCCCGGGGCGGTCAGCCCCAGCATTTT
TRBD1	TRBV20-1	TRBJ1-5	.	CSATDRGVWPQHF	TGCAGTGCTACCGACAGGGGGGTATGGCCCCAGCATTTT
TRBD1	TRBV7-2	TRBJ1-5	.	CASSRTGRYQPQHF	TGTGCCAGCAGCAGGACAGGGAGGTACCAGCCCCAGCATTTT
.	TRBV20-1	TRBJ2-7	many	CSARDYGTDFYEQYF	TGCAGTGCTAGAGATTATGGGACGGACTTCTACGAGCAGTACTTC
.	TRBV10-3	TRBJ2-7	few	CAIGSVSYEQYF	TGTGCCATTGGGAGCGTATCCTACGAGCAGTACTTC
TRBD1	TRBV20-1	TRBJ2-2	.	CSALPGTGGRELFF	TGCAGTGCTCTTCCCGGGACAGGGGGCCGGGAGCTGTTTTTT
.	TRBV2	TRBJ2-5	.	CASSEDWGSVETQYF	TGTGCCAGCAGTGAGGATTGGGGGTCGGTAGAGACCCAGTACTTC
.	TRBV12-3/TRBV12-4	TRBJ1-6	.	CASRHGPTEGPLHF	TGTGCCAGCAGACACGGACCCACCGAGGGACCCCTCCACTTT
.	TRBV6-6	TRBJ2-3	many	CASSYSDPAGDTQYF	TGTGCCAGCAGTTACTCGGATCCTGCCGGAGATACGCAGTATTTT
TRBD1	TRBV20-1	TRBJ2-1	many	CSAGNRGRAYNEQFF	TGCAGTGCTGGCAACAGGGGAAGGGCCTACAATGAGCAGTTCTTC
.	TRBV7-6	TRBJ2-5	many	CASSRASEGETQYF	TGTGCCAGCAGCCGGGCTAGCGAGGGGGAGACCCAGTACTTC
TRBD2	TRBV19	TRBJ2-1	.	CASSIGSGSYNEQFF	TGTGCCAGTAGTATAGGTAGCGGGAGCTACAATGAGCAGTTCTTC
.	TRBV13	TRBJ2-7	.	CASRGSLQAGEQYF	TGTGCCAGCAGAGGATCCCTCCAGGCGGGCGAGCAGTACTTC
.	TRBV10-3	TRBJ1-5	many	CAISGGPRRDWGGNQPQHF	TGTGCCATCAGTGGGGGACCCCGCCGGGACTGGGGCGGCAATCAGCCCCAGCATTTT